The TCR beta chain described here comes from a study of T cell repertoires in cytomegalovirus infection (dated by TCRdb to between 2018 and 2021). In terms of the full investigation: Recently identified HLA-C-restricted CMV epitopes, whose presentation resists viral immunomodulation, were targeted by peptide stimulations together with well-studied HLA-B-restricted epitopes. Because public TCR beta signatures pointed to carriage of CMV infection together with the matching HLA type, the HLA type of each donor mattered for the analysis. What the research found in general, with its limitations: The ex vivo response was dominated by HLA-C-restricted CMV-specific TCR beta clonotypes, which also provided the single most frequent clonotype in two of eight donors. In both this cohort and an independent cohort of 352 donors, the cumulative frequency of public TCR beta family members distinguished carriers of CMV infection plus the relevant HLA type.

Relative to germline, V is 2 bases shorter and J is 3 bases shorter, with 8 bases between their ends. The CDR3 starts with the cysteine, ends with the phenylalanine, and has 13 residues. The entry retains the CDR3 DNA only, 39 bases that are in frame from base 1. As encoded in the germline V gene (reference sequence), CDR1 is MNHNY while CDR2 is SVGAGI. The treatment or condition label on this specimen signifies: in vitro stimulation with specific CMV peptide epitopes to enrich CMV-specific T cells. The sequencer listed for this sample is Illumina HiSeq 1500. TCRdb trimmed the raw reads at Q25, called clones with MiXCR and kept productive beta chains. Rows with a matching CDR3 protein are joined into one entry that keeps the most common DNA and genes. This sample is represented by fewer than 1,000,000 distinct CDR3 sequences; roughly 31% of them were singletons. The top ten constitute around 15% of the sample.

A word on this clonotype: The antigen it binds to is not known. There are no base qualities to consult, and no much larger clone falls within one base.

This TCR was sampled from a human donor in good health (CMV status not recorded). Some clones in this sample may be carry-over from other donors' samples. This sequence uses TRBV6-6 and TRBJ2-7; no D gene can be assigned with confidence. Sample: cultured CD8+ T cells from PBMCs, taken from culture after CMV antigen stimulation. The nucleotide sequence reads as follows: TGTGCCAGCAGTTACCTAGGGCGCTACGAGCAGTACTTC. It translates to CASSYLGRYEQYF.